These 21 T cell receptor beta chains originate from one sample sequenced in a study of blood T cell repertoires in COVID-19. TCRdb keeps only in-frame clones here, not all; method: immunoSEQ multiplex PCR. The data show approximately 37,000 clones, 80% to 90% seen once. Material: peripheral blood. Receptors were obtained from a man between 40 and 49 years old with active COVID-19.

The chain couples TRBV24-1 to TRBJ1-2; perhaps TRBD1 as D (6 bases). This CDR3 is 13 amino acids long. The germline V gene encodes CDR1 KGHDR and CDR2 SFDVKD. V was pared by 5 bases and J by 6 bases, with 12 bases between. The CDR3 here is CATSADSRNGYTF. CDR3 sequence (DNA): TGTGCCACCAGTGCGGACAGCCGTAATGGCTACACCTTC.

The V call is TRBV6-2 or TRBV6-3, the J call TRBJ1-4; tentative D call: TRBD1 (6 bases). V lost 4 bases and J lost 0, with 9 bases in between. CDR1 and CDR2 from the germline V gene are MNHEY and SVGEGT. The CDR3 has 15 amino acids. CDR3 DNA sequence: TGTGCCAGCAGTTGGACAGAGTCAACTAATGAAAAACTGTTTTTT. It yields the protein CASSWTESTNEKLFF.

The CDR3: CASSQDKESLVEQFF. CDR3 bases: TGTGCCAGCAGCCAAGATAAGGAGTCCTTGGTCGAGCAGTTCTTC. This chain connects TRBV4-2 to TRBJ2-1; D gene ambiguous. CDR1 and CDR2 (germline): LGHNA, YNFKEQ. The CDR3 extends over 15 amino acids. Deletions cut 0 bases from V and 10 bases from J, with 16 bases between.

The rearrangement links TRBV10-2 to TRBJ2-1; D is unresolved. Germline CDR1 and CDR2: WSHSY and SAAADI. The CDR3 length is 13 residues. Trimming pared 5 bases from V and 8 bases from J, leaving 13 bases between. The CDR3 sequence: CASSRYAQDEQFF. In nucleotides, the CDR3 is TGCGCCAGCAGTCGGTACGCCCAGGATGAGCAGTTCTTC.

This clone has just a few counts. This chain joins TRBV4-1 and TRBJ1-5; no clear D. Trimming cost V 0 bases and J 2 bases, with 14 bases left between them. The germline CDR1 and CDR2 sequences are MGHRA and YSYEKL. This CDR3 has 17 residues. CDR3 nucleotide sequence: TGCGCCAGCAGCCAAGACCCCTGGCCCGGGGGCAATCAGCCCCAGCATTTT. Its protein product is CASSQDPWPGGNQPQHF.

The V and J genes are TRBV5-4 and TRBJ2-7; 10 bases align to TRBD2. With 4 bases clipped from V and 4 bases from J, the junction kept 5 bases outside the gene matches. CDR1 is SGHNT and CDR2 is YYREEE in the germline V gene (reference sequence). This CDR3 has 14 amino acids. Here the CDR3 DNA reads TGTGCCAGCAGCCTAGCGGGAGAGATTTACGAGCAGTACTTC. This sequence encodes CASSLAGEIYEQYF.

This clone was picked up one time. The rearrangement joins TRBV24-1 to TRBJ2-5; 9 nucleotides align to TRBD2. Per germline, CDR1 KGHDR and CDR2 SFDVKD. The ends lost 7 bases at V and 3 bases at J; junction bases unmatched: 5. The CDR3 sequence is 14 residues long. The CDR3 region is CATSGTSRKETQYF. CDR3 DNA: TGTGCCACCAGCGGGACTAGCCGTAAAGAGACCCAGTACTTC.

The rearrangement links TRBV19 to TRBJ2-6, with D perhaps TRBD1 (5 bases). V was shortened by 5 bases and J by 0 bases, with 8 bases between the two germline ends. Looked up from germline, CDR1 is LNHDA and CDR2 is SQIVND (reference sequence). The CDR3 is made up of 15 amino acids. CDR3 nucleotides: TGTGCCAGTAGTGGACACAGCTCTGGGGCCAACGTCCTGACTTTC. Translating gives CASSGHSSGANVLTF.

This rearrangement joins TRBV19 to TRBJ2-2, with 7 positions matching TRBD2. The CDR3 length is 16 residues. The germline V gene encodes CDR1 LNHDA and CDR2 SQIVND (reference sequence). With 3 bases clipped from V and 0 bases from J, the junction kept 4 bases outside the gene matches. CDR3 in amino acids: CASSISTSANTGELFF. DNA for the CDR3: TGTGCCAGTAGTATCTCCACTAGCGCGAACACCGGGGAGCTGTTTTTT.

V gene TRBV5-4 combines with J gene TRBJ2-7, with 7 bases lining up with TRBD1. The CDR3 has 15 residues. The germline V gene encodes CDR1 SGHNT and CDR2 YYREEE (reference sequence). V shed 7 bases, J shed 4 bases, and the junction held 14 bases outside the gene matches. The CDR3 sequence is CASGSTGDFGYEQYF. The CDR3 bases are TGTGCCAGCGGGTCCACAGGGGATTTCGGGTACGAGCAGTACTTC.

This clone appeared a few times. This chain joins TRBV4-1 and TRBJ1-3; tentatively, D is TRBD1 (6 bases). The CDR3 covers 15 residues. Germline V gene lookup returns CDR1 MGHRA and CDR2 YSYEKL. V was clipped by 2 bases and J by 0 bases, with 8 bases between them. The CDR3 here is CASSQTGISGNTIYF. The DNA for the CDR3 is TGCGCCAGCAGCCAAACAGGGATCTCTGGAAACACCATATATTTT.

The V gene is TRBV2, the J gene TRBJ2-1; TRBD2 matches at 11 bases. V gave up 6 bases and J gave up 0 bases; unmatched junction bases: 4. The CDR3 spans 16 residues. The germline gives CDR1 SNHLY, CDR2 FYNNEI. CDR3 protein: CASSGGLADSYNEQFF. In nucleotides, the CDR3 is TGTGCCAGCAGCGGGGGACTAGCGGACTCCTACAATGAGCAGTTCTTC.

By frequency in the sample, this clone is medium-sized. V gene TRBV7-2 combines with J gene TRBJ2-2, with 7 bases identical to TRBD2. The germline gives CDR1 SGHTA, CDR2 FQGNSA. This CDR3 is 16 amino acids long. The V gene end was trimmed by 1 base and the J gene end by 4 bases; junction bases not matched to a gene: 6. The DNA of the CDR3 is TGTGCCAGCAGCTTAGAATTGACTAGCCTCACCGGGGAGCTGTTTTTT. This sequence encodes CASSLELTSLTGELFF. Using reference TRBV7-2 and TRBJ2-2 for the parts outside the CDR3, the full variable domain is GAGVSQSPSNKVTEKGKDVELRCDPISGHTALYWYRQSLGQGLEFLIYFQGNSAPDKSGLPSDRFSAERTGGSVSTLTIQRTQQEDSAVYLCASSLELTSLTGELFFGEGSRLTVL.

The chain uses TRBV18 and TRBJ1-2; D perhaps matches TRBD1 (5 bases). The CDR3 is 14 residues long. Germline CDR1 KGHSH, CDR2 LQKENI. V was trimmed by 4 bases and J by 6 bases, leaving 15 bases between them. CDR3 sequence reads: CASSHDSLVDGYTF. For the CDR3, the DNA is TGTGCCAGCTCACACGACAGTCTGGTGGATGGCTACACCTTC.

The gene calls are TRBV2 and TRBJ2-1, with 9 positions matching TRBD1. The junction had 7 bases not matched to a gene; V was cut back by 8 bases and J by 5 bases. The germline CDR1 and CDR2 sequences are SNHLY and FYNNEI. The CDR3 covers 14 residues. The CDR3 DNA follows: TGTGCCAGCGACCGGGACAGGGAAAACAATGAGCAGTTCTTC. It specifies CASDRDRENNEQFF.

This chain connects TRBV11-3 to TRBJ2-1; 9 bases match TRBD2. From germline, CDR1 is SGHNT and CDR2 YENEEA. The CDR3 spans 17 residues. The V and J ends lost 5 bases and 4 bases, in that order; junction bases with no gene match: 12. DNA for the CDR3: TGTGCCAGCAGCCAATCCTCGGTTAGCGGGGGTTACAATGAGCAGTTCTTC. Amino acid sequence: CASSQSSVSGGYNEQFF.

CDR3 in DNA: TGTGCCAGCAGCCTCGTTGGACTACCCTTGGGGACCTACAATGAGCAGTTCTTC. The encoded protein is CASSLVGLPLGTYNEQFF. V and J are TRBV7-9 and TRBJ2-1; a possible D gene is TRBD2 (6 bases). Per germline, CDR1 SEHNR and CDR2 FQNEAQ (reference sequence). The CDR3 extends over 18 amino acids. The V end lost 5 bases, the J end lost 2 bases, and 22 bases lay between the germline ends.

This sequence joins TRBV11-2 and TRBJ2-3; TRBD2 aligns across 8 bases. After removal of 4 bases from V and 1 base from J, the junction contained 7 bases not matched to a gene. Germline CDR1 SGHAT, CDR2 FQNNGV. The CDR3 runs 16 residues. In DNA form, the CDR3 reads TGTGCCAGCAGCTCCGGACTAGCTATGGGCACAGATACGCAGTATTTT. This translates into CASSSGLAMGTDTQYF.

This sequence joins TRBV11-2 and TRBJ2-1, with D perhaps TRBD2 (6 bases). The germline gives CDR1 SGHAT, CDR2 FQNNGV. This CDR3 region has 14 residues. The germline V and J ends were trimmed by 4 bases and 7 bases, with 14 bases remaining between them. CDR3 DNA sequence: TGTGCCAGCAGCTCGCGACGGGCGGGGAATGAGCAGTTCTTC. This sequence encodes CASSSRRAGNEQFF. Supplemented by reference TRBV11-2 and TRBJ2-1, the full variable domain reads EAGVAQSPRYKIIEKRQSVAFWCNPISGHATLYWYQQILGQGPKLLIQFQNNGVVDDSQLPKDRFSAERLKGVDSTLKIQPAKLEDSAVYLCASSSRRAGNEQFFGPGTRLTVL.

V and J are TRBV4-1 and TRBJ1-4, with D maybe TRBD1 (6 bases). Germline V gives CDR1 MGHRA, CDR2 YSYEKL. This CDR3 is built from 15 residues. Trimming cost V 3 bases and J 0 bases, with 8 bases left between them. The chain's CDR3 is CASSHRQATNEKLFF. CDR3 DNA sequence: TGCGCCAGCAGCCACCGACAGGCAACTAATGAAAAACTGTTTTTT.

The rearrangement joins TRBV24-1 to TRBJ2-5, with D perhaps matching TRBD2 (7 bases). V lost 3 bases and J lost 1, with 14 bases in between. CDR3 length: 16 residues. Germline V lookup: CDR1 KGHDR, CDR2 SFDVKD. CDR3 DNA sequence: TGTGCCACCAGTGATACAAGGGGGGGAGGCCAAGAGACCCAGTACTTC. Its protein product is CATSDTRGGGQETQYF.